This T cell receptor beta chain was documented in a study of lymphopenia after photon versus proton radiotherapy. Assay used: immunoSEQ multiplex PCR; TCRdb lists only in-frame clones, some missing. The table shows 50,000 or so clones, with roughly 90% occurring only once. Sequences were derived from peripheral blood, sampled from a patient treated with photon-based radiotherapy. The TCR was taken from a woman aged 40 to 50 with cholangiocarcinoma.

CDR3 loop: CASSQIRQDLGKNIQYF. In nucleotides, the CDR3 is TGCGCCAGCAGTCAAATACGACAGGATTTGGGCAAAAACATTCAGTACTTC. The chain joins TRBV5-1 to TRBJ2-4, with D tentatively TRBD1 (6 bases). The CDR3 contains 17 residues. V dropped 5 bases and J dropped 3 bases, with 21 bases sitting between them. From germline, CDR1 is SGHRS and CDR2 YFSETQ.